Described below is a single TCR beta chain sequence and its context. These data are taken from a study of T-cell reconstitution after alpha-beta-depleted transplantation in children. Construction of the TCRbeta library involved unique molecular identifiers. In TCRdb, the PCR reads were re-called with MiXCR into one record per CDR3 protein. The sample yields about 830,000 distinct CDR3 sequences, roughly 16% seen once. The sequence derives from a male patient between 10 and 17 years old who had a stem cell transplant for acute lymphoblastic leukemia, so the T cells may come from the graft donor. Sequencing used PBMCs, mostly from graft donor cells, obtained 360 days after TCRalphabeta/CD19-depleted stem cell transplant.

The CDR3 here is CASRRTGDLYF. CDR3 DNA: TGTGCCAGCAGGCGCACAGGGGACCTGTACTTC. The chain couples TRBV6-1 to TRBJ2-7; 7 bases map to TRBD1. The V gene end was trimmed by 6 bases and the J gene end by 12 bases; junction bases not matched to a gene: 8. The CDR3 spans 11 residues. CDR1 and CDR2 from the germline V gene are MNHNS and SASEGT.